One and the same sample provided the 32 T cell receptor beta chains below, sequenced in a study of CD8 T cells in ankylosing spondylitis. The study's findings and limits: In ankylosing spondylitis blood, a motif of roughly eight highly homologous TCR beta variants appeared characteristic.

TCRdb itself ran the 5' RACE reads through MiXCR, one entry per CDR3 protein. The sample yields approximately 550,000 distinct CDR3 sequences, roughly 13% seen once. The antigens for these receptors are not known. The source material was blood, either unsorted or a sorted T cell fraction (not recorded which). These receptors all stem from a male donor with ankylosing spondylitis.

This clonotype was seen only a few times. The chain employs TRBV7-8 and TRBJ2-7; D gene unclear. The length of the CDR3 is 11 residues. The germline V gene encodes CDR1 SGHVS and CDR2 FQNEAQ. Trimming left V 8 bases short and J 1 base short, with 6 bases between. DNA of the CDR3: TGTGCCAGCGGGATATCCTACGAGCAGTACTTC. Its translation: CASGISYEQYF.

This rearrangement joins TRBV7-9 to TRBJ2-7; a weak D match, TRBD1 (6 bases). The CDR3 has 14 residues. The germline V gene encodes CDR1 SEHNR and CDR2 FQNEAQ (reference sequence). The ends were cut back, 2 bases at V and 5 bases at J, with 13 bases in the middle. This chain's CDR3 is CASSLLDSLNEQYV. CDR3 nucleotides: TGTGCCAGCAGCTTACTGGACAGCTTGAACGAGCAGTACGTC.

This clonotype was seen a few times. The chain carries TRBV5-6 and TRBJ1-5; D not resolved. V lost 4 bases and J 5 bases, leaving 16 bases between the germline ends. The CDR3 loop spans 15 amino acids. CDR1 SGHDT and CDR2 YYEEEE come from the germline V gene. The chain's CDR3 is CASSHLGEGDQPQHF. Here the CDR3 DNA reads TGTGCCAGCAGCCATCTCGGTGAGGGCGATCAGCCCCAGCATTTT. Filled out from reference TRBV5-6 and TRBJ1-5, the complete variable domain reads DAGVTQSPTHLIKTRGQQVTLRCSPKSGHDTVSWYQQALGQGPQFIFQYYEEEERQRGNFPDRFSGHQFPNYSSELNVNALLLGDSALYLCASSHLGEGDQPQHFGDGTRLSIL.

This clonotype was seen many times. The V gene is TRBV12-3 or TRBV12-4, the J gene TRBJ2-1, with D uncertain. V was shortened by 3 bases and J by 8 bases, with 17 bases between the two germline ends. This CDR3 has 15 residues. CDR3 DNA: TGTGCCAGCAGTTTGGGCCTCTCTTCTATCTATGAGCAGTTCTTC. It specifies CASSLGLSSIYEQFF.

This clonotype was recorded a few times. Relative to the germline gene, one junction end is altered; a read error may explain this. The chain recombines TRBV20-1 with TRBJ1-2, with unresolved D. This CDR3 has 13 amino acids. Germline V lookup: CDR1 DFQATT, CDR2 SNEGSKA (reference sequence). The CDR3 DNA follows: TGCAGTGCAAGAGACAACTTATACTATGGCTACACCTTC. This codes for CSARDNLYYGYTF.

Worth noting for this clonotype: A read error is possible here, since a much larger clone lies one base away. The rearrangement links TRBV6-2 or TRBV6-3 to TRBJ1-2; D not certain. The CDR3 runs to 11 residues. Germline V gives CDR1 MNHEY, CDR2 SVGEGT. Trimming shortened V by 7 bases and J by 3 bases, and 6 bases separated the two germline ends. The CDR3 DNA sequence: TGTGCCAGCAACTCTTACTATGGCTACACCTTC. Protein: CASNSYYGYTF.

This clonotype was picked up many times. This rearrangement joins TRBV29-1 to TRBJ2-6; the D gene is possibly TRBD1 (6 bases). V lost 5 bases to trimming and J lost 3 bases, with 11 bases between them. The CDR3 is 14 residues long. The germline CDR1 and CDR2 sequences are SQVTM and ANQGSEA. The CDR3, as DNA: TGCAGCGTTCTCAGGGGAAATGGGGCCAACGTCCTGACTTTC. As protein: CSVLRGNGANVLTF.

This clonotype was seen many times. The V gene is TRBV11-2, the J gene TRBJ2-7; perhaps TRBD1 as D (5 bases). V lost 9 bases and J lost 6, with 18 bases in between. There are 13 residues in the CDR3. The germline V gene encodes CDR1 SGHAT and CDR2 FQNNGV. The CDR3 here is CASSTGAKLEQYF. The CDR3 bases are TGTGCCAGTTCCACTGGGGCCAAACTCGAGCAGTACTTC.

This clonotype showed up just a few times. The chain links TRBV29-1 to TRBJ1-2; the D gene is possibly TRBD1 (5 bases). Germline V gene lookup returns CDR1 SQVTM and CDR2 ANQGSEA. Trimming shortened V by 6 bases and J by 4 bases, and 15 bases separated the two germline ends. The CDR3 runs 13 residues. The CDR3 is CSVRADTSYGYTF. DNA for the CDR3: TGCAGCGTCCGGGCGGACACCTCCTATGGCTACACCTTC.

This clonotype was observed a handful of times. This chain connects TRBV27 to TRBJ1-1; tentative D call: TRBD1 (6 bases). The CDR3 totals 15 residues. The germline V gene encodes CDR1 MNHEY and CDR2 SMNVEV (reference sequence). Between the trimmed V and J ends, which lost 2 bases and 4 bases, there was a span of 14 bases. The CDR3 DNA reads as TGTGCCAGCAGTTTAGGAGGGGGGGCGGTCACTGAAGCTTTCTTT. Its translation is CASSLGGGAVTEAFF.

A few counts support this clonotype. V usage is TRBV2 and J usage is TRBJ2-3; 8 bases map to TRBD2. Germline V gives CDR1 SNHLY, CDR2 FYNNEI. The length of the CDR3 is 14 residues. The DNA of the CDR3 is TGTGCTCCCCGAGGGAGCGGGAGAACAGATACGCAGTATTTT. It codes for CAPRGSGRTDTQYF.

This clonotype appeared many times. This chain links TRBV12-3 or TRBV12-4 with TRBJ1-2, with D possibly matching TRBD1 (5 bases). The CDR3 extends over 11 amino acids. Trimming shortened V by 6 bases and J by 8 bases, and 10 bases separated the two germline ends. CDR3 sequence: CASRRDGGYTF. CDR3 DNA sequence: TGTGCCAGCAGGCGGGACGGAGGCTACACCTTC.

This clonotype came up many times. The chain employs TRBV6-1 and TRBJ2-3; TRBD2 matches 9 bases. This CDR3 has 15 residues. CDR1 and CDR2 from the germline V gene are MNHNS and SASEGT. J was trimmed by 2 bases and V by 6 bases; bases with no gene match: 6. CDR3 sequence reads: CASRDSGSVTDTQYF. CDR3 DNA: TGTGCCAGCAGAGATAGCGGGAGTGTCACAGATACGCAGTATTTT.

This clonotype was found a few times. The chain couples TRBV7-9 to TRBJ2-7; no firm D call. Looked up from germline, CDR1 is SEHNR and CDR2 is FQNEAQ (reference sequence). Trimming shortened V by 0 bases and J by 6 bases, and 12 bases separated the two germline ends. This CDR3 region has 14 residues. The CDR3 DNA is TGTGCCAGCAGCTTAGCGGCGGCAAATCGCGAGCAGTACTTC. Translated: CASSLAAANREQYF.

This clonotype was recorded a few times. The genes are TRBV5-6 and TRBJ1-1; D unclear. V was clipped by 4 bases and J by 0 bases, with 10 bases between them. This CDR3 has 14 residues. Germline assignment: CDR1 SGHDT and CDR2 YYEEEE. Here the CDR3 reads CASSPERLNTEAFF. In DNA, the CDR3 is TGTGCCAGCAGCCCTGAGAGGTTGAACACTGAAGCTTTCTTT. The variable domain in full, completed from reference TRBV5-6 and TRBJ1-1, reads DAGVTQSPTHLIKTRGQQVTLRCSPKSGHDTVSWYQQALGQGPQFIFQYYEEEERQRGNFPDRFSGHQFPNYSSELNVNALLLGDSALYLCASSPERLNTEAFFGQGTRLTVV.

This clonotype was observed many times. The genes are TRBV7-9 and TRBJ2-7, with no clear D. The CDR3 covers 15 residues. The V end lost 6 bases, the J end lost 0 bases, and 15 bases lay between the germline ends. The germline V gene has CDR1 SEHNR and CDR2 FQNEAQ (reference sequence). CDR3 residues: CASSPVGYSSYEQYF. DNA for the CDR3: TGTGCCAGCAGTCCCGTGGGATATAGCTCCTACGAGCAGTACTTC.

This clonotype was observed many times. J is TRBJ2-1 and V is TRBV29-1, with 7 bases fitting TRBD2. Germline CDR1 reads SQVTM; CDR2 reads ANQGSEA. V shed 8 bases, J shed 5 bases, and the junction held 12 bases outside the gene matches. The CDR3 is 14 amino acids. Here the CDR3 DNA reads TGCAGCATATCCCCGGGACTACTCAACAATGAGCAGTTCTTC. It specifies CSISPGLLNNEQFF.

This clonotype was seen a handful of times. The chain carries TRBV5-1 and TRBJ1-1; 8 bases match TRBD1. The CDR3 loop spans 12 amino acids. With 4 bases clipped from V and 6 bases from J, the junction kept 2 bases outside the gene matches. The V gene's germline CDR1 is SGHRS and CDR2 YFSETQ. CDR3 in amino acids: CASSQGAAEAFF. Written as DNA, the CDR3 is TGCGCCAGCAGCCAGGGGGCAGCTGAAGCTTTCTTT.

This clonotype was picked up a small number of times. This chain connects TRBV12-3 or TRBV12-4 to TRBJ2-2; 13 nucleotides line up with TRBD2. This CDR3 has 17 residues. V was clipped by 6 bases and J by 7 bases; unmatched bases: 11. The DNA of the CDR3 is TGTGCCAGCAGCCCTCACGGACTAGCGGGAGCAAGCGGGGAGCTGTTTTTT. It translates to CASSPHGLAGASGELFF.

Points on this clonotype: This may be a read error, as it is one base from a much larger clone. The chain couples TRBV7-2 to TRBJ1-1; D gene unclear. Germline V gene sequence: CDR1 SGHTA, CDR2 FQGNSA. The CDR3 spans 14 residues. Trimming shortened V by 7 bases and J by 3 bases, and 15 bases separated the two germline ends. In nucleotides, the CDR3 is TGTGCCAGCATCTTTTCCGGGCTGTACACTGAAGCTTTCTTT. Translated: CASIFSGLYTEAFF.

V and J are TRBV7-7 and TRBJ2-2; possibly TRBD1 or TRBD2 for D (6 bases each). This CDR3 is built from 17 residues. Germline V gene sequence: CDR1 SSHAT, CDR2 FNYEAQ (reference sequence). V gave up 5 bases and J gave up 3 bases, with 19 bases separating them. The CDR3 DNA follows: TGTGCCAGCAGCCCAGTTGGGGGGCGGGCGCACACCGGGGAGCTGTTTTTT. It translates to CASSPVGGRAHTGELFF.

This clonotype was recorded a few times. The chain joins TRBV11-3 to TRBJ2-1; D is unresolved. The germline V gene encodes CDR1 SGHNT and CDR2 YENEEA. The CDR3 runs 15 residues. Between the trimmed V and J ends, which lost 5 bases and 0 bases, there was a span of 11 bases. CDR3 sequence reads: CASSPLLSSYNEQFF. The CDR3 DNA reads as TGTGCCAGCAGCCCACTACTGAGCTCCTACAATGAGCAGTTCTTC.

This clonotype appeared a few times. V gene TRBV4-1 combines with J gene TRBJ1-5; maybe TRBD1 (5 bases). The V and J ends lost 3 bases and 6 bases respectively, with 12 bases between them. The CDR3 has 14 amino acids. In germline, CDR1 is MGHRA, CDR2 YSYEKL. CDR3 bases: TGCGCCAGCAGCCACCCAGTGGGGGGTCAGCCCCAGCATTTT. It codes for CASSHPVGGQPQHF.

This clonotype was seen many times. The chain combines TRBV6-1 with TRBJ2-2; 8 bases match TRBD2. The CDR3 is 15 residues long. Unmatched junction bases numbered 9, after V lost 6 bases and J lost 6 bases. In germline, CDR1 is MNHNS, CDR2 SASEGT. The CDR3 reads CASRPGLVDPGELFF. In nucleotides, the CDR3 is TGTGCCAGCAGGCCGGGACTAGTAGACCCCGGGGAGCTGTTTTTT.

The table lists this clonotype with a few counts. V and J are TRBV28 and TRBJ1-2; 11 bases map to TRBD1. CDR3 length equals 16 residues. V lost 3 bases, J lost 4 bases, and 7 bases stayed unmatched. CDR1 is MDHEN and CDR2 is SYDVKM in the germline V gene. The CDR3 here is CASSFPGQGAVYGYTF. The CDR3, as DNA: TGTGCCAGCAGTTTTCCCGGACAGGGGGCTGTCTATGGCTACACCTTC.

This clonotype was counted only a few times. This chain connects TRBV5-1 to TRBJ2-1, with TRBD2 as a possible D gene (5 bases). V lost 0 bases, J lost 5 bases, and 12 bases lay in between. CDR1 is SGHRS, CDR2 YFSETQ, per germline. This CDR3 comprises 15 residues. CDR3 in DNA: TGCGCCAGCAGCTTGGGGTGGGAGTACGACAATGAGCAGTTCTTC. This sequence encodes CASSLGWEYDNEQFF.

This chain joins TRBV11-3 and TRBJ2-3, with unresolved D. Germline values: CDR1 SGHNT, CDR2 YENEEA. The CDR3 consists of 14 residues. The germline V and J ends were trimmed by 1 base and 4 bases, with 9 bases remaining between them. The CDR3 reads CASSLVRRSDTQYF. The CDR3 nucleotides read TGTGCCAGCAGCTTAGTTCGTCGGTCAGATACGCAGTATTTT. Together with reference TRBV11-3 and TRBJ2-3, the CDR3 gives the full variable domain: EAGVVQSPRYKIIEKKQPVAFWCNPISGHNTLYWYLQNLGQGPELLIRYENEEAVDDSQLPKDRFSAERLKGVDSTLKIQPAELGDSAVYLCASSLVRRSDTQYFGPGTRLTVL.

This clonotype was detected only a few times. This rearrangement joins TRBV19 to TRBJ2-3; TRBD2 agrees at 13 bases. The germline V gene has CDR1 LNHDA and CDR2 SQIVND (reference sequence). The trim removed 6 bases at V and 2 bases at J, leaving 5 bases unmatched. This CDR3 has 16 residues. The CDR3 region has the DNA TGTGCCAGTAGAAAGACTAGCGGGAGGCACACAGATACGCAGTATTTT. Its protein is CASRKTSGRHTDTQYF.

This clonotype was counted a few times. The chain links TRBV12-3 or TRBV12-4 to TRBJ1-5, with D possibly TRBD1 on 5 matching bases. The CDR3 consists of 15 residues. Deletions cut 1 base from V and 3 bases from J, with 10 bases between. CDR3: CASSLGGDINQPQHF. For the CDR3, the DNA is TGTGCCAGCAGTTTAGGGGGGGATATCAATCAGCCCCAGCATTTT.

This chain connects TRBV10-3 to TRBJ2-1; 9 bases align to TRBD2. The germline V gene encodes CDR1 ENHRY and CDR2 SYGVKD. Germline trimming cut 6 bases from V and 9 bases from J; bases unmatched to any gene: 15. The CDR3 is 16 residues long. CDR3 coding DNA: TGTGCCATCAGCACGATAGCGGGAGAGGTGGAAGGTGAGCAGTTCTTC. Protein product: CAISTIAGEVEGEQFF.

This clonotype has just a few counts. The chain joins TRBV18 to TRBJ2-6; no reliable D call. The CDR3 length is 18 residues. Trimming pared 1 base from V and 0 bases from J, leaving 13 bases between. Looked up from germline, CDR1 is KGHSH and CDR2 is LQKENI. For the CDR3, the DNA is TGTGCCAGCTCACCACGGGCAGCAGCCAGCTCTGGGGCCAACGTCCTGACTTTC. Translation: CASSPRAAASSGANVLTF.

This sequence joins TRBV7-9 and TRBJ1-2; D gene uncertain. Germline loops: CDR1 SEHNR, CDR2 FQNEAQ (reference sequence). The germline V and J ends were trimmed by 5 bases and 3 bases, with 13 bases remaining between them. The CDR3 consists of 14 residues. The CDR3 is CASSRDTLDYGYTF. CDR3 DNA sequence: TGTGCCAGCAGCCGTGACACATTAGACTATGGCTACACCTTC. Full variable domain (remainder filled in from reference TRBV7-9 and TRBJ1-2): DTGVSQNPRHKITKRGQNVTFRCDPISEHNRLYWYRQTLGQGPEFLTYFQNEAQLEKSRLLSDRFSAERPKGSFSTLEIQRTEQGDSAMYLCASSRDTLDYGYTFGSGTRLTVV.